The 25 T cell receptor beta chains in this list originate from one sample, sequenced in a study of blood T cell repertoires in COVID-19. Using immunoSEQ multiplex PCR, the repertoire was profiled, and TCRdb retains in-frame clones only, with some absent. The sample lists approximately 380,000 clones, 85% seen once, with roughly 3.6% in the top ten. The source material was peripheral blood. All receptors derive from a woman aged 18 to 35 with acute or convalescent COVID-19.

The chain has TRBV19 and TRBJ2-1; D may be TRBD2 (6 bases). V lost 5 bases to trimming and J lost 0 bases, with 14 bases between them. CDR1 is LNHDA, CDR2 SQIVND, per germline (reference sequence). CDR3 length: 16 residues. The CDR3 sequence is CASSARTMSSYNEQFF. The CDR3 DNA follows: TGTGCCAGTAGTGCCAGGACTATGAGCTCCTACAATGAGCAGTTCTTC.

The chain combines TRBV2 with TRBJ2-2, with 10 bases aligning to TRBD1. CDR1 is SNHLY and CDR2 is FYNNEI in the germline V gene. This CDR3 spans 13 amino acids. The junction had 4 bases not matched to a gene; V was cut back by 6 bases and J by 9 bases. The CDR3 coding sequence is TGTGCCAGCAGCGGGACAGGGGTCCGGGAGCTGTTTTTT. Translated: CASSGTGVRELFF.

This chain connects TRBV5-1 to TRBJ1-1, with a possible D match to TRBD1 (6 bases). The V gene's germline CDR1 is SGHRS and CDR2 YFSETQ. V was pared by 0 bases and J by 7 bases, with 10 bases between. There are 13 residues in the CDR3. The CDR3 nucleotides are TGCGCCAGCAGCTTGGCGGGGGGCGGTGAAGCTTTCTTT. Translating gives CASSLAGGGEAFF.

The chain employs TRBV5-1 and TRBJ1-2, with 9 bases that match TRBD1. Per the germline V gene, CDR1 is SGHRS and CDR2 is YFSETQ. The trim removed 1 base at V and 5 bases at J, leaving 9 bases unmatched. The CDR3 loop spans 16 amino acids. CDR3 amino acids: CASSLTSGTGLYGYTF. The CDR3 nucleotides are TGCGCCAGCAGCTTGACCTCCGGGACAGGGTTATATGGCTACACCTTC.

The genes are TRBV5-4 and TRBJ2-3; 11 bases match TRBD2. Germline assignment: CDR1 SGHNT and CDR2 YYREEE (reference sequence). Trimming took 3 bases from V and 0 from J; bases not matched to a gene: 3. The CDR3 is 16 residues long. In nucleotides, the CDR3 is TGTGCCAGCAGCTCGGGGACTAGCGGCAGCACAGATACGCAGTATTTT. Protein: CASSSGTSGSTDTQYF.

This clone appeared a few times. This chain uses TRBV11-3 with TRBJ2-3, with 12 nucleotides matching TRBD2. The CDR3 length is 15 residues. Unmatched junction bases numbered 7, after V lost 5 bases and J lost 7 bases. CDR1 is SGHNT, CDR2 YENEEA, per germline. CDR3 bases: TGTGCCAGCAGCCCACTAGCGGGAGGCGGGAATACGCAGTATTTT. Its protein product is CASSPLAGGGNTQYF.

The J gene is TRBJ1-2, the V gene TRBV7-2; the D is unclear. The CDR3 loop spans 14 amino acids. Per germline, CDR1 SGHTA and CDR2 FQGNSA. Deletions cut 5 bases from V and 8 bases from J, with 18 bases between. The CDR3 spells CASSPPPRVIGYTF. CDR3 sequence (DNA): TGTGCCAGCAGCCCACCCCCGAGGGTAATAGGCTACACCTTC.

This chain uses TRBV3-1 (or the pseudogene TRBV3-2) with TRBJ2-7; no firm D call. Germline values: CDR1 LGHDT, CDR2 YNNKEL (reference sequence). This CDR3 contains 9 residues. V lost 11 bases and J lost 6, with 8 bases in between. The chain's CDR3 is CAGQCEQYF. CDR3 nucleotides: TGTGCCGGCCAGTGCGAGCAGTACTTC.

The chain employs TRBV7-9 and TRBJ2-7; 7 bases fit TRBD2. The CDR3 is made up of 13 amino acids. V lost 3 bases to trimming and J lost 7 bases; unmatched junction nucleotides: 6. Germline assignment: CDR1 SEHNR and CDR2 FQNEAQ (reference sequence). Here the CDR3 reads CASSFSSGWEQYF. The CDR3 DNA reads TGTGCCAGCAGCTTTTCTAGCGGTTGGGAGCAGTACTTC. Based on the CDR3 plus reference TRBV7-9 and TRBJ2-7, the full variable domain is DTGVSQNPRHKITKRGQNVTFRCDPISEHNRLYWYRQTLGQGPEFLTYFQNEAQLEKSRLLSDRFSAERPKGSFSTLEIQRTEQGDSAMYLCASSFSSGWEQYFGPGTRLTVT.

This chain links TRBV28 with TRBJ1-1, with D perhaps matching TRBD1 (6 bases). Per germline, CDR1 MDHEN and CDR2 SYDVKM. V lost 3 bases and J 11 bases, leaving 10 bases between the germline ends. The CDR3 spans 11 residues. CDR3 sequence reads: CASSLQGKAFF. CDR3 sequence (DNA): TGTGCCAGCAGTTTGCAGGGGAAGGCTTTCTTT.

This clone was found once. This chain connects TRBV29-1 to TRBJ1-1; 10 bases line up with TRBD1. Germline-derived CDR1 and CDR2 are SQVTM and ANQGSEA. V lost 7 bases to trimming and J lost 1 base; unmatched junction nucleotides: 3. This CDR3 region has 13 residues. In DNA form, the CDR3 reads TGCAGCGGACAGGGGGCTCAGAACACTGAAGCTTTCTTT. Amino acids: CSGQGAQNTEAFF. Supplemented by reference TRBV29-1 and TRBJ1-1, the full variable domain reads SAVISQKPSRDICQRGTSLTIQCQVDSQVTMMFWYRQQPGQSLTLIATANQGSEATYESGFVIDKFPISRPNLTFSTLTVSNMSPEDSSIYLCSGQGAQNTEAFFGQGTRLTVV.

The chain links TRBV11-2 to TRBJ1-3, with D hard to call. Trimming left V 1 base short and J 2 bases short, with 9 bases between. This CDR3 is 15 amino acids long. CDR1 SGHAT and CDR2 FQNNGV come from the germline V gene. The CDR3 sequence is CASSLGRGAGNTIYF. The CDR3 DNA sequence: TGTGCCAGCAGCTTAGGACGAGGCGCTGGAAACACCATATATTTT.

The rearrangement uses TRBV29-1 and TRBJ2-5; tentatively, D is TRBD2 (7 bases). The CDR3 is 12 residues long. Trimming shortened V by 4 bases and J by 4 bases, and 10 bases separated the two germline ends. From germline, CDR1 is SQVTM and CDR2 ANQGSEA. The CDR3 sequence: CSVVGGRETQYF. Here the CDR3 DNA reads TGCAGCGTTGTGGGGGGGCGAGAGACCCAGTACTTC.

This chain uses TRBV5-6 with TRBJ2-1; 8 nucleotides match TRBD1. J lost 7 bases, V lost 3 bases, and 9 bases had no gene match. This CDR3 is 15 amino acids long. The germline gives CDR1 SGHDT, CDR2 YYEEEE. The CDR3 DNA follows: TGTGCCAGCAGCTCCGACAGGGGTTGGGTGAATGAGCAGTTCTTC. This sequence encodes CASSSDRGWVNEQFF.

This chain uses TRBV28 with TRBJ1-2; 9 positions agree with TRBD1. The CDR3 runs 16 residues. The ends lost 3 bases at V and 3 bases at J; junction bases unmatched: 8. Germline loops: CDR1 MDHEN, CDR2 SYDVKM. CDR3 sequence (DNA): TGTGCCAGCAGTTTTTCCGTCCGGGACAGGGACTATGGCTACACCTTC. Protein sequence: CASSFSVRDRDYGYTF.

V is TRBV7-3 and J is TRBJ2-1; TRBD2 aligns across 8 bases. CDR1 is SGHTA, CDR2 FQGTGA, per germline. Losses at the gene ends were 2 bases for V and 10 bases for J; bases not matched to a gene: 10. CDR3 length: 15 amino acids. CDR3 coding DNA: TGTGCCAGCAGCTTAGGTCTAGCGGGCGCGGGGGAGCAGTTCTTC. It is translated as CASSLGLAGAGEQFF.

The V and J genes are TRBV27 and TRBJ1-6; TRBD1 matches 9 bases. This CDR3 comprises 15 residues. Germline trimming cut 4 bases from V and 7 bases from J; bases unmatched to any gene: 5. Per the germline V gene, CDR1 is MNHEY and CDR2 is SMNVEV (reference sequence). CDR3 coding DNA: TGTGCCAGCAGTTCCCCCGGGACAGGGAATTCACCCCTCCACTTT. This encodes CASSSPGTGNSPLHF.

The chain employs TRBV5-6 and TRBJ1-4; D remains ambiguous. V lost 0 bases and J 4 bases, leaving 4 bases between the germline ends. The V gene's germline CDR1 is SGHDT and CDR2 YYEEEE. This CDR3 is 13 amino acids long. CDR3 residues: CASSLGSNEKLFF. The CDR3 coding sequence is TGTGCCAGCAGCTTGGGCAGTAATGAAAAACTGTTTTTT.

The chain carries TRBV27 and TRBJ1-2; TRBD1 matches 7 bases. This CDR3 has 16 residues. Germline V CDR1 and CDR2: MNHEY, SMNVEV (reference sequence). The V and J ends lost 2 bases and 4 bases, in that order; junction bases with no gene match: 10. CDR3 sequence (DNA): TGTGCCAGCAGTTTACGATCGGGACAGCCTTCCTATGGCTACACCTTC. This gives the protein CASSLRSGQPSYGYTF.

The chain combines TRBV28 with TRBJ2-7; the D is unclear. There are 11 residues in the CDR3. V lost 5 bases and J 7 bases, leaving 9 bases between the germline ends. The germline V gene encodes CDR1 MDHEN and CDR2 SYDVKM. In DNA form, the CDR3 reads TGTGCCAGCAGTAAAGACTCGGAGCAGTACTTC. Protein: CASSKDSEQYF.

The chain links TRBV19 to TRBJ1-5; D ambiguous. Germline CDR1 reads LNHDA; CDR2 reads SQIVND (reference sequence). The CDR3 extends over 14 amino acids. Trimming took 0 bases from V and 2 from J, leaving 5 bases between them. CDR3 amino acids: CASSIESGNQPQHF. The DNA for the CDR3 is TGTGCCAGTAGTATAGAATCAGGCAATCAGCCCCAGCATTTT.

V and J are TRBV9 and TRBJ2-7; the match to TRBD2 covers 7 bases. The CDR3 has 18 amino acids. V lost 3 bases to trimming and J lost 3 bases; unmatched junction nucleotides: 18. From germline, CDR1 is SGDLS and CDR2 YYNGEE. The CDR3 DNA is TGTGCCAGCAGCGCCTCACCCGAGAATGGGAGGGGATACTACGAGCAGTACTTC. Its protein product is CASSASPENGRGYYEQYF.

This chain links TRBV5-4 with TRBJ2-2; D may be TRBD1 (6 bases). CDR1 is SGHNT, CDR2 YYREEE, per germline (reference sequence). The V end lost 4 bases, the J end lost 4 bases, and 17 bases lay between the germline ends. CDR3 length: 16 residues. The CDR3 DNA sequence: TGTGCCAGCAGCAACCCGGCACAGGGTCCCACCGGGGAGCTGTTTTTT. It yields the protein CASSNPAQGPTGELFF.

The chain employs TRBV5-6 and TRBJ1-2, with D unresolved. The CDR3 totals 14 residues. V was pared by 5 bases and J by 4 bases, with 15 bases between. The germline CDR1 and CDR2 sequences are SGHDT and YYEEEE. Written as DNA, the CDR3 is TGTGCCAGCAGTCGGGAGGCGGGAAGCTATGGCTACACCTTC. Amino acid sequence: CASSREAGSYGYTF.

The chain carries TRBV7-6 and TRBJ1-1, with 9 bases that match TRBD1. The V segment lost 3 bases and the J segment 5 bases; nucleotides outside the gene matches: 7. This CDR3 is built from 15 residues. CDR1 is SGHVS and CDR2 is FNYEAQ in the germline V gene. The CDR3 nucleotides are TGTGCCAGCAGCTTGGACAGGGGCCAGCTTACTGAAGCTTTCTTT. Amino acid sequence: CASSLDRGQLTEAFF.